This T cell receptor beta chain comes out of a study of shared clonotypes between healthy human individuals (TCRdb year 2020). Broadly, across the study: Two women and a few men aged 18 to 49 years were included in the cohort. For each donor, CD4 naive and CD4 memory were each given three plates, CD8 naive was given two plates, and CD8 memory was given one plate. The study deeply sequenced blood TCR repertoires of about 5 healthy adults to estimate repertoire size and the extent of clonotype sharing between individuals. To increase sequencing depth and limit assay-specific biases, different laboratories used diverse techniques to prepare libraries and sequence TCR repertoires. Each donor's leukapheresis produced roughly between roughly 0.85 and 10 billion PBMCs. Broad study findings and their caveats: Compared with non-shared clonotypes, the clonotypes found in all four sorted-subset donors had higher generation probabilities. Pairwise subsampling led to the expectation that sequencing depth would affect the degree of clonotype sharing among donors. Rarefaction of sorted-subset datasets indicated incomplete sequencing despite the large sequencing depth. The genetic and exposure-history diversity represented was limited by the small number of donors. Naive subsets generally had larger estimated clonotype richness than memory subsets. Sharing across a handful of donors was observed for approximately 5% of naive CD4, 3% to 4% of naive CD8, 2% to 2.5% of memory CD4, and around 0.44% of memory CD8 clonotypes. Sampling was limited to blood, and TCR repertoires in tissue likely differ from TCR repertoires in blood.

The donors were healthy, HIV-negative adults with no recently reported acute infections or vaccinations. Every donor was a Caucasian adult residing in Nashville, Tennessee, USA. CD4+ T cells were enriched through magnetic negative selection, after which naive cells were positively selected on CD45RA and the remaining negative fraction served as the memory subset. After blood collection by leukapheresis, PBMCs were isolated using Ficoll-Histopaque density gradient centrifugation and then cryopreserved in the vapor phase of liquid nitrogen. Analytical flow cytometry was used to check the purity and quantity of each magnetically sorted T cell population. From each sorted fraction, genomic DNA was isolated and quantified by UV absorbance on a Nanodrop 2000c. Inclusive of the bounding cysteine and phenylalanine, the CDR3 is 15 residues long. CDR3 DNA only is kept here, 45 bases in frame from base 1. The CDR1 and CDR2 encoded by the germline V gene are SGHTA and FQGNSA. V was cut back by 5 bases and J by 4 bases, leaving a gap of 14 bases between them.

Using the deep immunoSEQ assay, TCR CDR3 regions were amplified from genomic DNA by multiplex PCR. Extracted genomic DNA from each cell subset was distributed evenly across all wells of several immunoSEQ 96-well plates, and each plate was treated as a replicate. For sorted subsets, 150 to 200 ng genomic DNA, equal to tens of thousands of T cell genomes, was loaded into each replicate PCR. Purified libraries were measured with a Qubit 3.0 fluorometer, size-checked on a Bioanalyzer 2100, and measured again with the KAPA Library Quantification kit. Every immunoSEQ 96-well plate was sequenced on a dedicated single-read 150-cycle Illumina NextSeq 550 flow cell. Per the source publication's procedure: Because only junctional sequences without quality scores were contained in the immunoSEQ output, filtering matching that applied to full-length reads could not be performed. Sequences were annotated with PyIR, a Python wrapper for IgBLAST v1.9, and V/J genes and CDR3 were assigned using IMGT germline references. Any read was removed if the V/J assignment was weak (E-value above 1e-6), the CDR3 was missing, or the read contained stop codons, out-of-frame junctions, or ambiguous translated residues. V3J clonotypes were defined by identical inferred V gene, J gene, and CDR3 amino acid sequence. Percentage overlap between repertoires was computed as shared unique clonotypes divided by the size of the smaller repertoire. Repertoire richness was assessed with RTK rarefaction, the Chao1 estimator, and Recon v2.1 estimates of unobserved clonotypes. Generation probabilities were computed with OLGA for all TCRbeta clonotypes obtained by the gDNA method from several donors. TCRdb stores this immuneACCESS table with in-frame sequences only. Part of the clones is absent; in the studies checked, under half of the shortfall reflects unresolved V genes, and no reason is known for the rest. The V and J calls and clone size come from that table; D and trimming were worked out from the DNA. The sample profile shows 2 million to 2.5 million clones; 85% to 95% of them were found once. Of the sample, 0.39% falls within the top ten clones.

Remarks on this clone: What this receptor recognizes is not known. The record has no base qualities; no much larger clone is one base away.

The TCR originated in a man aged 18 to 30 in good health. Some clones in this sample may be carry-over from other donors' samples. The sequenced sample consisted of naive CD4+ T cells from PBMCs. This specimen's cell subset or site label, per the study, means: CD45RA+ positively selected. This chain joins TRBV7-2 to TRBJ1-4; D gene: possibly TRBD1, on 5 matching bases. At the DNA level, the sequence is TGTGCCAGCAGCCCCGGACCTCAGGGTAATGAAAAACTGTTTTTT. This codes for CASSPGPQGNEKLFF.